A selection of T cell receptor beta chains follows, all from one sample in a study of T cells after yellow fever vaccination. TCRdb reanalysed the 5' RACE reads using MiXCR and keeps one entry per CDR3 protein. The sample has 200,000 to 300,000 distinct CDR3 sequences; roughly 13% are singletons. Material: CD4+ T cells sorted from PBMCs, obtained 45 days after the yellow fever booster vaccination. The receptors were gathered from a man aged 30 to 45 who received the YFV17D yellow fever vaccine. The CDR3 runs from the conserved cysteine through the conserved F or W. Each record gives: D gene, J gene, V gene, CDR3 protein. A D gene is named only where the DNA matches it firmly.

D gene: TRBD1; J gene: TRBJ2-3; V gene: TRBV15; CDR3 protein: CATSRAGTGGNTQYF
D gene: TRBD2; J gene: TRBJ2-1; V gene: TRBV20-1; CDR3 protein: CSARRREAYNEQFF
D gene: .; J gene: TRBJ2-7; V gene: TRBV7-6; CDR3 protein: CASSSSTGYEQYF
D gene: TRBD1; J gene: TRBJ2-7; V gene: TRBV29-1; CDR3 protein: CSVGDRAYEQYF
D gene: TRBD2; J gene: TRBJ2-5; V gene: TRBV20-1; CDR3 protein: CSARVVWGLAGGPGSVETQYF
D gene: TRBD2; J gene: TRBJ2-7; V gene: TRBV5-4; CDR3 protein: CASSLGTGLAVTYEQYF
D gene: .; J gene: TRBJ2-7; V gene: TRBV7-2; CDR3 protein: CASSLGPPLLGSYEQYF
D gene: .; J gene: TRBJ1-3; V gene: TRBV6-6; CDR3 protein: CASNVQHGNTIYF
D gene: .; J gene: TRBJ2-1; V gene: TRBV12-3/TRBV12-4; CDR3 protein: CASSRYGNEQFF
D gene: .; J gene: TRBJ2-4; V gene: TRBV6-6; CDR3 protein: CASKEVTKNIQYF
D gene: .; J gene: TRBJ2-3; V gene: TRBV7-9; CDR3 protein: CASSFRRGQGLTDTQYF
D gene: TRBD2; J gene: TRBJ2-1; V gene: TRBV11-2; CDR3 protein: CASSPRTSGSAALYSYNEQFF
D gene: .; J gene: TRBJ2-2; V gene: TRBV18; CDR3 protein: CASSRVLSELFF
D gene: .; J gene: TRBJ2-7; V gene: TRBV4-3; CDR3 protein: CASSQELGAFSPYEQYF
D gene: .; J gene: TRBJ1-2; V gene: TRBV10-3; CDR3 protein: CAISEPRLSRYGYTF
D gene: .; J gene: TRBJ2-7; V gene: TRBV6-5; CDR3 protein: CASSYSGDNSYEQYF
D gene: TRBD2; J gene: TRBJ2-7; V gene: TRBV20-1; CDR3 protein: CIARDPAGRSSYEQYF
D gene: .; J gene: TRBJ2-7; V gene: TRBV29-1; CDR3 protein: CSVGGVGSEQYF
D gene: TRBD1; J gene: TRBJ1-4; V gene: TRBV7-6; CDR3 protein: CASTRRGQTNEKLFF
D gene: .; J gene: TRBJ2-2; V gene: TRBV9; CDR3 protein: CASSVDSGNTGELFF
D gene: .; J gene: TRBJ2-3; V gene: TRBV6-1; CDR3 protein: CASFRLALDTQYF
D gene: .; J gene: TRBJ2-7; V gene: TRBV5-6; CDR3 protein: CASSSLGADYEQYF
D gene: .; J gene: TRBJ2-1; V gene: TRBV7-3; CDR3 protein: CASSPPGPYNEQFF
D gene: TRBD1; J gene: TRBJ2-1; V gene: TRBV12-3/TRBV12-4; CDR3 protein: CASTLDRGHNEQFF
D gene: TRBD1; J gene: TRBJ2-1; V gene: TRBV10-1; CDR3 protein: CASSPGTGGRNEQFF
D gene: .; J gene: TRBJ1-4; V gene: TRBV20-1; CDR3 protein: CSAAPQGRENEKLFF
D gene: .; J gene: TRBJ2-3; V gene: TRBV5-1; CDR3 protein: CASSFHTDTQYF
D gene: .; J gene: TRBJ1-4; V gene: TRBV7-2; CDR3 protein: CASSLGPGQGNEKLFF
D gene: TRBD2; J gene: TRBJ2-3; V gene: TRBV20-1; CDR3 protein: CSALAGVGTDTQYF
D gene: .; J gene: TRBJ2-7; V gene: TRBV5-1; CDR3 protein: CASSFSGRSYEQYF
D gene: TRBD1; J gene: TRBJ2-5; V gene: TRBV7-6; CDR3 protein: CASSVPGGLETQYF
D gene: .; J gene: TRBJ2-2; V gene: TRBV6-2/TRBV6-3; CDR3 protein: CASSWDGSGTGELFF
D gene: TRBD2; J gene: TRBJ2-3; V gene: TRBV7-9; CDR3 protein: CASSSTSGDTQYF
D gene: .; J gene: TRBJ2-1; V gene: TRBV5-1; CDR3 protein: CASSSHAPGTEQFF
D gene: .; J gene: TRBJ2-3; V gene: TRBV20-1; CDR3 protein: CSARRLAIEDTQYF
D gene: TRBD2; J gene: TRBJ2-2; V gene: TRBV20-1; CDR3 protein: CSARGGRANTGELFF
D gene: .; J gene: TRBJ1-1; V gene: TRBV29-1; CDR3 protein: CSVEEAGAAFF
D gene: .; J gene: TRBJ2-3; V gene: TRBV5-1; CDR3 protein: CASSLRGPGTDTQYF
D gene: TRBD2; J gene: TRBJ2-7; V gene: TRBV19; CDR3 protein: CASSGGRTSGLYEQYF
D gene: TRBD2; J gene: TRBJ2-7; V gene: TRBV5-4; CDR3 protein: CASSLGVAGSYEQYF
D gene: TRBD1; J gene: TRBJ2-7; V gene: TRBV5-5; CDR3 protein: CASSPRQGSDEQYF
D gene: .; J gene: TRBJ2-1; V gene: TRBV5-6; CDR3 protein: CASSFLGEQFF
D gene: .; J gene: TRBJ1-2; V gene: TRBV2; CDR3 protein: CAHHRDYGYTF
D gene: .; J gene: TRBJ2-5; V gene: TRBV5-1; CDR3 protein: CASSLNGQETQYF